The clone carrying this TCR beta chain was counted only a few times. The target antigen is unknown. The source of the sample is a study of response to subunit inactivated influenza vaccine. General observations from the study: A suggestion made by the authors is that each seasonal influenza vaccination recruits few new T cells.

Via MiXCR, TCRdb re-called the RT-PCR reads, giving one row per CDR3 protein. The data show 530,000 or so distinct CDR3 sequences, roughly 27% seen once. Trimming left V 1 base short and J 5 bases short, with 13 bases between. CDR1 SGDLS and CDR2 YYNGEE come from the germline V gene. CDR3 length: 15 residues. This receptor was taken from a man in his fifties who received an inactivated influenza vaccine. The input for sequencing was CD4+ T cells sorted from PBMCs, taken around 5 days after vaccination. The V and J genes are TRBV9 and TRBJ1-5, with TRBD1 as a possible D gene (5 bases). In nucleotides, the CDR3 is TGTGCCAGCAGCGTATCAGGGACCGTGGATCAGCCCCAGCATTTT. Its translation is CASSVSGTVDQPQHF.